Listed below are T cell receptor beta chains from one sample, sequenced in a study of shared clonotypes between healthy human individuals. Libraries were prepared by immunoSEQ multiplex PCR; TCRdb keeps only in-frame clonotypes and omits some of them. The data hold 2 million to 3 million clones, with about 92% observed a single time. Sequenced sample: naive CD4+ T cells sorted from blood. All receptors come from a man aged 18-30 years in good health. CDR3s include the opening cysteine and the closing phenylalanine or tryptophan. A D gene is named only where the DNA matches it firmly. Size tells how often a clone was seen (once, few, many) or the class of an expanded clone, and some rows leave it out.

D,V,size,J,CDR3,DNA
.,TRBV5-4,once,TRBJ1-1,CASSLGGIKNTEAFF,TGTGCCAGCAGCTTGGGCGGGATCAAGAACACTGAAGCTTTCTTT
.,TRBV5-4,.,TRBJ1-6,CASSADQTGRGSPLHF,TGTGCCAGCAGCGCCGACCAGACAGGCCGTGGTTCACCCCTCCACTTT
.,TRBV25-1,.,TRBJ1-2,CASSVQGYGYTF,TGTGCCAGCAGTGTTCAGGGCTATGGCTACACCTTC
.,TRBV19,.,TRBJ1-5,CASSTTGMSNQPQHF,TGTGCCAGTAGTACAACAGGGATGAGCAATCAGCCCCAGCATTTT
TRBD2,TRBV9,.,TRBJ2-4,CASSAQIAGGGKNIQYF,TGTGCCAGCAGCGCCCAAATAGCGGGAGGGGGAAAAAACATTCAGTACTTC
.,TRBV2,.,TRBJ1-4,CASSSGRGEKLFF,TGTGCCAGCAGTTCCGGTAGGGGGGAAAAACTGTTTTTT
.,TRBV19,.,TRBJ2-2,CASSITPPRELFF,TGTGCCAGTAGTATAACCCCCCCCAGGGAGCTGTTTTTT
.,TRBV27,once,TRBJ1-2,CASSFRQAARGYTF,TGTGCCAGCAGTTTCAGGCAGGCAGCTAGGGGCTACACCTTC
.,TRBV18,once,TRBJ2-3,CASSTRQVSTDTQYF,TGTGCCAGCTCCACCCGACAGGTCAGCACAGATACGCAGTATTTT
TRBD1,TRBV5-4,.,TRBJ2-3,CASSLWGTGLSDTQYF,TGTGCCAGCAGCTTGTGGGGGACAGGGTTGTCAGATACGCAGTATTTT
.,TRBV21-1,.,TRBJ2-3,CASSTGASVLDTQYF,TGTGCCAGCAGCACGGGGGCTAGCGTGTTGGATACGCAGTATTTT
.,TRBV10-1,.,TRBJ2-5,CAVRGEGGSETQYF,TGCGCCGTCAGGGGGGAAGGGGGGAGCGAGACCCAGTACTTC
.,TRBV5-1,.,TRBJ2-5,CASSLAGLETQYF,TGCGCCAGCAGCTTGGCAGGGTTGGAGACCCAGTACTTC
TRBD2,TRBV4-1,.,TRBJ2-5,CASSQDPAGGVRETQYF,TGCGCCAGCAGCCAAGATCCGGCGGGGGGGGTCCGAGAGACCCAGTACTTC
.,TRBV19,.,TRBJ1-5,CASRNREGNQPQHF,TGTGCCAGTAGGAACAGGGAGGGCAATCAGCCCCAGCATTTT
.,TRBV19,.,TRBJ2-2,CASTIQGMSGELFF,TGTGCCAGTACTATCCAGGGGATGTCCGGGGAGCTGTTTTTT
.,TRBV7-2,.,TRBJ1-1,CASSSLRGNTEAFF,TGTGCCAGCAGCTCCTTACGGGGCAACACTGAAGCTTTCTTT
TRBD2,TRBV15,.,TRBJ2-7,CATSPLASGGEQYF,TGTGCCACCAGCCCCCTCGCTAGCGGGGGGGAGCAGTACTTC